The TCR beta chain under discussion was sequenced for a study of T cell responses to AZD1222 COVID-19 vaccine. Findings and limits, study-wide: The study reported that nearly half of spike-specific TCRs target unmutated variant regions.

The method was immunoSEQ multiplex PCR; TCRdb's version includes in-frame clones alone and lacks a portion of them. The repertoire includes approximately 140,000 clones, approximately 90% of them detected once, and 4.5% to 6.5% sits in the top ten. Concerning this clone itself: As yet, its antigen is unknown.

The ends were cut back, 3 bases at V and 4 bases at J, with 7 bases in the middle. Germline V gives CDR1 SGHNT, CDR2 YENEEA. This CDR3 contains 13 residues. Sequencing used peripheral blood, obtained on day 0 of AZD1222 vaccination. This TCR came from an adult in good health. This chain connects TRBV11-3 to TRBJ1-3; possible D gene TRBD1, 6 bases. The CDR3 DNA follows: TGTGCCAGCAGCTTGGACAGCGGAAACACCATATATTTT. It encodes CASSLDSGNTIYF.